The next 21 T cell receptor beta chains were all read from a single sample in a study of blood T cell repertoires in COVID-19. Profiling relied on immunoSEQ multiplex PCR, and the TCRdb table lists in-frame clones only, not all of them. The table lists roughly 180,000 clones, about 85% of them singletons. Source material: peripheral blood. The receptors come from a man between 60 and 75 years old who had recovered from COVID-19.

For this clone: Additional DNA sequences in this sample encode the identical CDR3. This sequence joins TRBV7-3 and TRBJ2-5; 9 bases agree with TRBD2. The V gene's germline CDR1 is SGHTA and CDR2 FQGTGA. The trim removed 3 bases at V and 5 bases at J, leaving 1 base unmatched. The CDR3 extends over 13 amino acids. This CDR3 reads CASSFAGGETQYF. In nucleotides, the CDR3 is TGTGCCAGCAGCTTCGCGGGAGGGGAGACCCAGTACTTC.

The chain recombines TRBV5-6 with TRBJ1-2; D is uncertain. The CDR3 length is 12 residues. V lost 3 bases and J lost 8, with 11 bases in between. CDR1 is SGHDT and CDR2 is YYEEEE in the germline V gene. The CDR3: CASSSNSRGYTF. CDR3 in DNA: TGTGCCAGCAGCTCGAACAGTCGGGGCTACACCTTC.

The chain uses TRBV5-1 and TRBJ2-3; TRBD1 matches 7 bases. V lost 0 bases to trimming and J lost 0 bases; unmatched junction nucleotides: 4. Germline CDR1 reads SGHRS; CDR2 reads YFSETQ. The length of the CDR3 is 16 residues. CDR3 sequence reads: CASSLADRTSTDTQYF. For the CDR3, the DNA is TGCGCCAGCAGCTTGGCGGACAGGACTAGCACAGATACGCAGTATTTT.

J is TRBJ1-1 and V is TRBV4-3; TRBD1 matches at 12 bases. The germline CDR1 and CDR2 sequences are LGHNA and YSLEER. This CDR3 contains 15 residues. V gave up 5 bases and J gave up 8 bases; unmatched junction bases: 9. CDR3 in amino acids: CASSTSGTGGSEAFF. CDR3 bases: TGCGCCAGCAGCACCTCCGGGACAGGGGGCTCGGAAGCTTTCTTT.

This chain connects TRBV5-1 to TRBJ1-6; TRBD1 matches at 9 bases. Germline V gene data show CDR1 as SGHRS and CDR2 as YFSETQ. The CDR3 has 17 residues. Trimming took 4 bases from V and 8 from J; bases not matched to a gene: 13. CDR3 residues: CASSPGTGIPSYSPLHF. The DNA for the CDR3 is TGCGCCAGCAGCCCCGGGACAGGGATTCCTAGTTATTCACCCCTCCACTTT. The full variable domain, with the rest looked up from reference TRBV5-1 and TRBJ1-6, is KAGVTQTPRYLIKTRGQQVTLSCSPISGHRSVSWYQQTPGQGLQFLFEYFSETQRNKGNFPGRFSGRQFSNSRSEMNVSTLELGDSALYLCASSPGTGIPSYSPLHFGNGTRLTVT.

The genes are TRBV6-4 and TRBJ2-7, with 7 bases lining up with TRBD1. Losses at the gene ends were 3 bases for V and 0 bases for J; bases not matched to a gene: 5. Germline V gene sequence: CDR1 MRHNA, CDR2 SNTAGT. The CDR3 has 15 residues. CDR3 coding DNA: TGTGCCAGCAGTGAGTTGGGACAGAGCTCCTACGAGCAGTACTTC. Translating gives CASSELGQSSYEQYF.

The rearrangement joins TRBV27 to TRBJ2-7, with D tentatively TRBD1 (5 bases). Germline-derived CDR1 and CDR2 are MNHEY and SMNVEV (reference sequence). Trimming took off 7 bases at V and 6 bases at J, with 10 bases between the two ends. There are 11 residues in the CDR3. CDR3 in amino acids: CASNRLGEQYF. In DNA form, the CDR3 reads TGTGCCAGCAACAGGCTTGGCGAGCAGTACTTC.

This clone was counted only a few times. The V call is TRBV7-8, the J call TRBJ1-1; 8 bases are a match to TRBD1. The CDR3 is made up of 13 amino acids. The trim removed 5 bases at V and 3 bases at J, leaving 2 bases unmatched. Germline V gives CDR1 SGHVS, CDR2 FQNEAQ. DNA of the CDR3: TGTGCCAGCAGCATACAGGGGGACACTGAAGCTTTCTTT. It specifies CASSIQGDTEAFF.

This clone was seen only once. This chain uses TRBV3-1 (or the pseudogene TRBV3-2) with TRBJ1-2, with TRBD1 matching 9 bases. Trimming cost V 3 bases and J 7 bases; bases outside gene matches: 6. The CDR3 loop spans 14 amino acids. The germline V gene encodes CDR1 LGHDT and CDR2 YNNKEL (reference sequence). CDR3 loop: CASSQPDRGIGYTF. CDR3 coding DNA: TGTGCCAGCAGCCAGCCCGACAGGGGGATTGGCTACACCTTC.

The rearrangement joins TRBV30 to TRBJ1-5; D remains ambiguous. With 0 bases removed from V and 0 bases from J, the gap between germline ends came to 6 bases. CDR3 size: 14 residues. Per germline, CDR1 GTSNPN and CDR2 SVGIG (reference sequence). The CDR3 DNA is TGTGCCTGGAGTGTCCCCCATAGCAATCAGCCCCAGCATTTT. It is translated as CAWSVPHSNQPQHF.

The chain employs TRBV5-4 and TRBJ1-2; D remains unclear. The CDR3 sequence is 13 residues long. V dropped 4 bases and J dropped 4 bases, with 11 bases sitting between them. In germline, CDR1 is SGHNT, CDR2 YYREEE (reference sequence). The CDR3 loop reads CASSPGGSYGYTF. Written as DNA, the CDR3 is TGTGCCAGCAGCCCGGGTGGGAGCTATGGCTACACCTTC.

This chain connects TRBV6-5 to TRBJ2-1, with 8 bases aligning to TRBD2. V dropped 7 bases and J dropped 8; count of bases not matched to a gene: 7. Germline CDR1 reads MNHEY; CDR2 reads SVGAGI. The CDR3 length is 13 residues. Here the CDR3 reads CASTAGGTDEQFF. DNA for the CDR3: TGTGCCAGCACCGCGGGGGGCACGGATGAGCAGTTCTTC.

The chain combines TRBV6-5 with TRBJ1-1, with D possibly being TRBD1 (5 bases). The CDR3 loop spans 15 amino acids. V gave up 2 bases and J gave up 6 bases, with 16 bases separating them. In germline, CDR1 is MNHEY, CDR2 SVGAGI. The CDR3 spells CASSYQGSRFSEAFF. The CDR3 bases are TGTGCCAGCAGTTACCAGGGCAGCCGCTTTTCTGAAGCTTTCTTT.

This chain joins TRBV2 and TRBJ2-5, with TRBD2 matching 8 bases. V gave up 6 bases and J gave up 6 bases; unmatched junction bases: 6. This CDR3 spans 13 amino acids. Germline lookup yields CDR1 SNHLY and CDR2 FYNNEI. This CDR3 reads CASSGGAGQTQYF. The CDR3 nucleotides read TGTGCCAGCAGCGGGGGGGCCGGCCAGACCCAGTACTTC.

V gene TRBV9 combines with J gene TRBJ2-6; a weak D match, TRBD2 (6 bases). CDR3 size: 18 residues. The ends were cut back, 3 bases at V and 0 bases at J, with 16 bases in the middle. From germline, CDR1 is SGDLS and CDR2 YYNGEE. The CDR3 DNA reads TGTGCCAGCAGCGCCTATTTGGGACTCCGCTCTGGGGCCAACGTCCTGACTTTC. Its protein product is CASSAYLGLRSGANVLTF.

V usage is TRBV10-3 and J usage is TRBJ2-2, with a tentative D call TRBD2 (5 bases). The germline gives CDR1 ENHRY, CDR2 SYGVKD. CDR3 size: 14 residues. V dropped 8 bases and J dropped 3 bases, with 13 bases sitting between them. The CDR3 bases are TGTGCCATCTCGGCAGGAGCGGACACCGGGGAGCTGTTTTTT. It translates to CAISAGADTGELFF.

CDR3 sequence reads: CASRGSRQGPSAFF. The CDR3 nucleotides read TGTGCCAGCAGGGGGTCCAGACAGGGCCCTTCAGCTTTCTTT. The rearrangement uses TRBV27 and TRBJ1-1, with TRBD1 identical over 7 bases. Trimming took 6 bases from V and 10 from J; bases not matched to a gene: 14. The CDR3 loop spans 14 amino acids. CDR1 MNHEY and CDR2 SMNVEV come from the germline V gene (reference sequence).

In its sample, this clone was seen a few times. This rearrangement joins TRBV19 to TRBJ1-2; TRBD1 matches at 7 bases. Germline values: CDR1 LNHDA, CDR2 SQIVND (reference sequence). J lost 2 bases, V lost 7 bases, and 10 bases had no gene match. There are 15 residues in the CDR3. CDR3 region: CASTRSEGGNYGYTF. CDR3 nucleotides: TGTGCCAGTACCCGATCGGAAGGGGGCAACTATGGCTACACCTTC.

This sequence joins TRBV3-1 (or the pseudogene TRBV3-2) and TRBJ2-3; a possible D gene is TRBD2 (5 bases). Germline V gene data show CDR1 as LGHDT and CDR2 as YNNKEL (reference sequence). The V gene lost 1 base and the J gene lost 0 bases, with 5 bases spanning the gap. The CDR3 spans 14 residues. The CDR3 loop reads CASSQAGSTDTQYF. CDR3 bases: TGTGCCAGCAGCCAAGCGGGGAGCACAGATACGCAGTATTTT.

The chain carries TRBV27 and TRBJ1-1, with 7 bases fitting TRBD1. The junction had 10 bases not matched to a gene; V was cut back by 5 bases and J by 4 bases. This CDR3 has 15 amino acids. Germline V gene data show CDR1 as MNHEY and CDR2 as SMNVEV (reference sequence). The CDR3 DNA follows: TGTGCCAGCAGTCTCACAGGGGTTCTTGGCACTGAAGCTTTCTTT. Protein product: CASSLTGVLGTEAFF.

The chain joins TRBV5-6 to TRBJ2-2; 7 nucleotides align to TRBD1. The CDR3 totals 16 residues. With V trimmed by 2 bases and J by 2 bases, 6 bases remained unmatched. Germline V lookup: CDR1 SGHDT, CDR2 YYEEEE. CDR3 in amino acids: CASSLQGLFNTGELFF. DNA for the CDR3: TGTGCCAGCAGCTTACAGGGGCTGTTCAACACCGGGGAGCTGTTTTTT.